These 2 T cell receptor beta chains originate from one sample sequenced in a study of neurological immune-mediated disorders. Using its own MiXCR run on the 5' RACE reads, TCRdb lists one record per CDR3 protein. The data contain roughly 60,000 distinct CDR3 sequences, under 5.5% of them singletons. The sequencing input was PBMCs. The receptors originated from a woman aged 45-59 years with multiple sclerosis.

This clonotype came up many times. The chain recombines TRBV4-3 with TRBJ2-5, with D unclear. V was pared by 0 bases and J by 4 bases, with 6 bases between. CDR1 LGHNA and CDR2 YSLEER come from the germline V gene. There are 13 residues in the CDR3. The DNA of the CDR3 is TGCGCCAGCAGCCAAGATCGTCTAGAGACCCAGTACTTC. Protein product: CASSQDRLETQYF.

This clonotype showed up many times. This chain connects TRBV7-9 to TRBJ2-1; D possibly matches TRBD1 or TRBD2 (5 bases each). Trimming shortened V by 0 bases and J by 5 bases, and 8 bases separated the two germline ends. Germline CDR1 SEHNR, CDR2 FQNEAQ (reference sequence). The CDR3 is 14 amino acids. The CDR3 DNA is TGTGCCAGCAGCTTAGCCGGGGCCGACAATGAGCAGTTCTTC. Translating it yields CASSLAGADNEQFF.